This TCR beta chain is drawn from a study of T-cell memory formation after mild COVID-19. On the study more broadly: For the most part, TCR clusters were specific to one donor. Findings of the study overall: Whereas later expanders leaned CD4+, clones contracting day 15 to 85 showed a balanced CD4/CD8 makeup. Among CD4+ contracting clones, most were CM and EM, and CD8+ ones EMRA.

A single record per CDR3 protein comes from TCRdb applying MiXCR to the 5' RACE reads. The sample includes approximately 150,000 distinct CDR3 sequences, about a fifth of them seen just once. This clonotype was counted between two and nine times. Its target is not known. The CDR3 has 16 amino acids. The germline V gene encodes CDR1 KGHDR and CDR2 SFDVKD. V was cut by 5 bases and J by 2 bases, with 18 bases left in between. The receptor comes from an adult woman who had mild COVID-19 (a few samples of this study predate the infection). Cell type and time point are not known. This rearrangement joins TRBV24-1 to TRBJ2-7; perhaps TRBD2 as D (6 bases). The sequenced material came from PBMCs or a T cell subset sorted from them (not recorded which). CDR3 in DNA: TGTGCCACCAGTGCCTACAGGAGGGGCCTCACCTACGAGCAGTACTTC. The encoded protein is CATSAYRRGLTYEQYF.